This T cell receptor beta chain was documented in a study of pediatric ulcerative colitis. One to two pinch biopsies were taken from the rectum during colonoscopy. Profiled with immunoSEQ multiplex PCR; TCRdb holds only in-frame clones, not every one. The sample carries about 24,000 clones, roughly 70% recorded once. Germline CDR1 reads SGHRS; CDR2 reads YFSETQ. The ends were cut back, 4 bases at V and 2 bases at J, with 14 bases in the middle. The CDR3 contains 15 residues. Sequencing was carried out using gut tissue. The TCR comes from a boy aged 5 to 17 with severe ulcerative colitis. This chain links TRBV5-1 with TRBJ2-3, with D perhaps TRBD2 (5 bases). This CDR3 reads CASSAREPATDTQYF. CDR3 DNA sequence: TGCGCCAGCAGCGCGAGGGAGCCAGCCACAGATACGCAGTATTTT.